This is a list of T cell receptor beta chains from one sample in a study of identical twins. TCRdb called the 5' RACE reads again in MiXCR, with one record for every CDR3 protein. The sample has 1.5 million to 2 million distinct CDR3 sequences, under 35% seen once. The sample comprised cord blood. Receptor source: a newborn girl in good health. CDR3s include the opening cysteine and the closing phenylalanine or tryptophan. D genes are given only for firm matches. The size of a clone is reported for some rows only, either as once, few or many, or as a class for expanded clones.

v_gene	d_gene	abundance	j_gene	CDR3nt	CDR3aa
TRBV6-6	-	-	TRBJ1-4	TGTGCCAGCAGTTACTTTGGGGGACGGGATGAAAAACTGTTTTTT	CASSYFGGRDEKLFF
TRBV4-1	-	-	TRBJ2-1	TGCGCCAGCAGCCAGAGACAGGGGAGAGCTAGCGGACACAATGAGCAGTTCTTC	CASSQRQGRASGHNEQFF
TRBV27	TRBD2	few	TRBJ2-5	TGTGCCAGCAGTTTTACCGGACTAGCGGGAGTACAAGAGACCCAGTACTTC	CASSFTGLAGVQETQYF
TRBV9	-	few	TRBJ2-2	TGTGCCAGCAGCGTAGGAGGAGGTGGAATCACCGGGGAGCTGTTTTTT	CASSVGGGGITGELFF
TRBV21-1	-	-	TRBJ2-7	TGTGCCAGCAGCAAAGGAGGGGTCCTCCCCTACGAGCAGTACTTC	CASSKGGVLPYEQYF
TRBV7-2	TRBD1	-	TRBJ2-5	TGTGCCAGCAGCTTCGGGACAGCTGAGACCCAGTACTTC	CASSFGTAETQYF
TRBV28	TRBD2	few	TRBJ2-1	TGTGCCAGCAGTCCCGGGGGAGGGAAAAGATACAATGAGCAGTTCTTC	CASSPGGGKRYNEQFF
TRBV10-3	-	-	TRBJ1-1	TGTGCCATCAGTGATCGGGGGAAGAGGGGTACTGAAGCTTTCTTT	CAISDRGKRGTEAFF
TRBV20-1	-	-	TRBJ2-4	TGCAGTGCTCCCCCTAGTGGGAGAGGGGCTATGGCCAAAAACATTCAGTACTTC	CSAPPSGRGAMAKNIQYF
TRBV28	TRBD2	few	TRBJ2-7	TGTGCCAGCAGTTTTGGGGGGACTACAAGCTCCTACGAGCAGTACTTC	CASSFGGTTSSYEQYF
TRBV12-3/TRBV12-4	TRBD1	-	TRBJ1-5	TGTGCCAGCAGGGTAACAGGGGGAGGTCAGCCCCAGCATTTT	CASRVTGGGQPQHF
TRBV5-1	TRBD1	-	TRBJ1-1	TGCGCCAGCAGCTTGTCATCAGGGGGCTTTGGCTCTTACAACACTGAAGCTTTCTTT	CASSLSSGGFGSYNTEAFF
TRBV4-2	TRBD2	few	TRBJ2-7	TGTGCCAGCAGCCAAGCGGCGGGGACTAGCGGGGACGAGCAGTACTTC	CASSQAAGTSGDEQYF
TRBV4-1	-	few	TRBJ1-5	TGCGCCAGCAGCCCGCACAGGGATAGCAATCAGCCCCAGCATTTT	CASSPHRDSNQPQHF
TRBV4-2	-	few	TRBJ2-7	TGTGCCAGCAGCCAAGGATCCGGTAACGACGTCCTAGGGCAGTACTTC	CASSQGSGNDVLGQYF
TRBV9	-	-	TRBJ2-5	TGTGCCAGCAGCGTAGGTCACGGAGGGCGCCAAGAGACCCAGTACTTC	CASSVGHGGRQETQYF
TRBV6-1	TRBD1	-	TRBJ2-1	TGTGCCAGCATATTGGACAGGGGAGGAAATGAGCAGTTCTTC	CASILDRGGNEQFF
TRBV4-2	-	-	TRBJ2-5	TGTACCAGCAGCCAAGATCCGGGGGCAATAGGAGAGACCCAGTACTTC	CTSSQDPGAIGETQYF
TRBV6-1	TRBD2	few	TRBJ2-1	TGTGCCAGCAGCGTGACTAGCGGGGGACCCTCGAGTTATAATGAGCAGTTCTTC	CASSVTSGGPSSYNEQFF
TRBV4-2	-	few	TRBJ2-5	TGTGCCAGCAGCCAAGGACTAGTAGAAGAGACCCAGTACTTC	CASSQGLVEETQYF
TRBV21-1	-	once	TRBJ1-2	TGTGCCAGCAAGCTCCTTTGCCCGCATTGCTATGGCTACACCTTC	CASKLLCPHCYGYTF
TRBV7-2	TRBD2	-	TRBJ2-1	TGTGCCAGCACCCCTAGGGCTAGCGGGCTAAACGGGAATGAGCAGTTCTTC	CASTPRASGLNGNEQFF
TRBV14	-	-	TRBJ1-2	TGTGCCAGCAGCCAATACGAACCTAACTATGGCTACACCTTC	CASSQYEPNYGYTF
TRBV7-9	-	-	TRBJ2-7	TGTGCCAGCAGCTTAGACATTCTCTACGAGCAGTACTTC	CASSLDILYEQYF
TRBV10-3	TRBD1	-	TRBJ1-5	TGTGCCATCAGTGATGTACAGGGGGGGCGGCCCCAGCATTTT	CAISDVQGGRPQHF
TRBV3-1	-	-	TRBJ2-3	TGTGCCAGCAGCCATGCGGGCGGGGTCACAGATACGCAGTATTTT	CASSHAGGVTDTQYF
TRBV5-1	-	few	TRBJ2-3	TGTGCCAGCAGCCTGGGACGGCTAGGGGATACGCAGTATTTT	CASSLGRLGDTQYF
TRBV28	TRBD1	-	TRBJ2-1	TGTGCCAGCAGGGACAGGGTAAAAGAGACCCAGTTCTTC	CASRDRVKETQFF
TRBV3-1	-	-	TRBJ2-1	TGTGCCAGCAGCCAAGATGGGGGATTCTCCTACGATGAGCAGTTCTTC	CASSQDGGFSYDEQFF
TRBV28	-	many	TRBJ2-1	TGTGCCAGCAGTTTGGGTGGGACGTTTAACAATGAGCAGTTCTTC	CASSLGGTFNNEQFF
TRBV29-1	-	-	TRBJ2-1	TGCAGTTCGGGACAAGACTACAATGAGCAGTTCTTC	CSSGQDYNEQFF
TRBV20-1	TRBD2	-	TRBJ2-3	TGCAGTGCTACAAAACAGCGGGGAACAGATACGCAGTATTTT	CSATKQRGTDTQYF
TRBV27	TRBD1	-	TRBJ2-7	TGTGCCAGCAGTTCTAAGGGACAGTGGAGGACCTACGAGCAGTACTTC	CASSSKGQWRTYEQYF
TRBV5-1	-	-	TRBJ2-3	TGCGCCAGCAGGATGACCCCGGGGCCACAAGATACGCAGTATTTT	CASRMTPGPQDTQYF
TRBV5-1	-	-	TRBJ2-3	TGCGCCAGCAGCGTCAGAGGCCCTGGCACAGATACGCAGTATTTT	CASSVRGPGTDTQYF
TRBV5-6	-	-	TRBJ1-5	TGTGCCAGCAGCTTCTCCTTGAGGGGCAATCAGCCCCAGCATTTT	CASSFSLRGNQPQHF
TRBV6-5	-	few	TRBJ2-7	TGTGCCAGCAGTTACTCCGGACGGGACAACTACAATGAGCAGTACTTC	CASSYSGRDNYNEQYF
TRBV7-9	-	-	TRBJ2-3	TGTGCCAGCAGCCACAAGGGGAGCACAGATACGCAGTATTTT	CASSHKGSTDTQYF
TRBV27	-	many	TRBJ1-5	TGTGCCAGCAGTTTATGGGGGTATCAGCCCCAGCATTTT	CASSLWGYQPQHF
TRBV27	TRBD2	-	TRBJ2-3	TGTGCCAGCAGTCGACTAGCGGGAGGGGTCACAGATACGCGGTATTTT	CASSRLAGGVTDTRYF